This passage covers 30 T cell receptor beta chains from one sample sequenced in a study of CD8+ T cells in alopecia areata. Treatment described: oral pan-JAK inhibitor, 5-10 mg twice daily. As the sequencing template, cDNA was produced by extracting RNA and reverse transcribing it. TCRdb's table, derived via immunoSEQ multiplex PCR, lists solely in-frame clones and lacks some. The sample carries about 200,000 clones, more than 30% recorded once. The sample here was CD4+ T cells sorted from blood, taken at approximately week 31, from a patient treated with tofacitinib. Receptors originate from a human donor with alopecia areata.

This clone was seen more than once but under ten times. J is TRBJ2-2 and V is TRBV29-1; D not certain. Germline CDR1 and CDR2: SQVTM and ANQGSEA. The V end was cut by 5 bases, the J end by 0 bases, with 10 bases between. CDR3 length equals 14 residues. The CDR3 here is CSVKAVANTGELFF. In DNA, the CDR3 is TGCAGCGTTAAGGCGGTCGCGAACACCGGGGAGCTGTTTTTT.

The chain employs TRBV11-2 and TRBJ2-3, with no clear D. CDR1 SGHAT and CDR2 FQNNGV come from the germline V gene. The length of the CDR3 is 13 residues. Trimming left V 0 bases short and J 6 bases short, with 7 bases between. The CDR3 DNA sequence: TGTGCCAGCAGCTTAGATCTGGGGGATACGCAGTATTTT. Protein sequence: CASSLDLGDTQYF. The full variable domain, with the rest looked up from reference TRBV11-2 and TRBJ2-3, is EAGVAQSPRYKIIEKRQSVAFWCNPISGHATLYWYQQILGQGPKLLIQFQNNGVVDDSQLPKDRFSAERLKGVDSTLKIQPAKLEDSAVYLCASSLDLGDTQYFGPGTRLTVL.

This clone was counted only a few times. The chain combines TRBV5-1 with TRBJ2-7, with 11 bases fitting TRBD1. CDR1 is SGHRS and CDR2 is YFSETQ in the germline V gene. The CDR3 contains 14 residues. Trimming removed 4 bases from V and 7 bases from J; junction bases left unmatched: 7. The CDR3 DNA is TGCGCCAGCAGCCCGCGAGGGACAGGGGGTGAGCAGTACTTC. This encodes CASSPRGTGGEQYF. The full variable domain, in which reference TRBV5-1 and TRBJ2-7 provide the parts outside the CDR3, is KAGVTQTPRYLIKTRGQQVTLSCSPISGHRSVSWYQQTPGQGLQFLFEYFSETQRNKGNFPGRFSGRQFSNSRSEMNVSTLELGDSALYLCASSPRGTGGEQYFGPGTRLTVT.

The chain carries TRBV7-3 and TRBJ2-1; 10 nucleotides match TRBD2. There are 15 residues in the CDR3. Germline-derived CDR1 and CDR2 are SGHTA and FQGTGA. The J segment lost 5 bases and the V segment lost 5 bases, leaving 6 bases of the junction unmatched. CDR3 amino acids: CASSAGLAAHNEQFF. CDR3 DNA: TGTGCCAGCAGCGCCGGACTAGCGGCCCACAATGAGCAGTTCTTC. Drawing the rest from reference TRBV7-3 and TRBJ2-1, the complete variable domain is GAGVSQTPSNKVTEKGKYVELRCDPISGHTALYWYRQSLGQGPEFLIYFQGTGAADDSGLPNDRFFAVRPEGSVSTLKIQRTERGDSAVYLCASSAGLAAHNEQFFGPGTRLTVL.

The chain uses TRBV15 and TRBJ2-1; D is unresolved. Germline loops: CDR1 LNHNV, CDR2 YYDKDF (reference sequence). CDR3 length: 14 amino acids. Between the trimmed V and J ends, which lost 6 bases and 7 bases, there was a span of 16 bases. The CDR3 DNA sequence: TGTGCCACCAGTTGGGTCTCGCGGATAAATGAGCAGTTCTTC. Amino acid sequence: CATSWVSRINEQFF.

This clone was seen only a few times. This rearrangement joins TRBV14 to TRBJ2-6; TRBD2 might be the D (5 bases). The germline V gene encodes CDR1 SGHDN and CDR2 FVKESK. This CDR3 is built from 17 residues. V gave up 1 base and J gave up 4 bases, with 14 bases separating them. The CDR3 DNA follows: TGTGCCAGCAGCCAAGGAGGGCGGGTATCCGGGGCCAACGTCCTGACTTTC. It specifies CASSQGGRVSGANVLTF.

V usage is TRBV6-6 and J usage is TRBJ2-7; the D call may be TRBD1 or TRBD2 (5 bases each). The CDR3 is 14 amino acids. With 8 bases removed from V and 3 bases from J, the gap between germline ends came to 17 bases. CDR1 and CDR2 from the germline V gene are MNHNY and SVGAGI (reference sequence). The CDR3 is CASWDPSTHYEQYF. The CDR3 nucleotides are TGTGCCAGCTGGGACCCCAGTACCCACTACGAGCAGTACTTC.

Only a few counts were recorded for this clone. V usage is TRBV30 and J usage is TRBJ1-1; possibly TRBD1 for D (6 bases). Deletions cut 5 bases from V and 4 bases from J, with 11 bases between. Per germline, CDR1 GTSNPN and CDR2 SVGIG (reference sequence). The CDR3 sequence is 12 residues long. As DNA, the CDR3 is TGTGCCTGGGCAGGGGTTTTCACTGAAGCTTTCTTT. Its protein is CAWAGVFTEAFF.

The CDR3 loop reads CTTGDYGYTF. DNA of the CDR3: TGCACCACGGGGGATTATGGCTACACCTTC. This rearrangement joins TRBV29-1 to TRBJ1-2; weak D call: TRBD1 (5 bases). This CDR3 region has 10 residues. The germline V gene has CDR1 SQVTM and CDR2 ANQGSEA.

This chain links TRBV30 with TRBJ1-1, with 9 bases that match TRBD1. Germline assignment: CDR1 GTSNPN and CDR2 SVGIG (reference sequence). The V segment lost 4 bases and the J segment 1 base; nucleotides outside the gene matches: 1. CDR3 length: 13 residues. The CDR3 DNA reads TGTGCCTGGAAGGGACAGGGGAACACTGAAGCTTTCTTT. It translates to CAWKGQGNTEAFF.

This clone turned up a few times. This chain joins TRBV2 and TRBJ2-4; no reliable D call. Trimming took 1 base from V and 7 from J, leaving 8 bases between them. This CDR3 spans 13 amino acids. Germline CDR1 is SNHLY and CDR2 is FYNNEI. The CDR3: CASSEGLPNIQYF. The CDR3 region has the DNA TGTGCCAGCAGTGAAGGTTTACCCAACATTCAGTACTTC. Drawing the rest from reference TRBV2 and TRBJ2-4, the complete variable domain is EPEVTQTPSHQVTQMGQEVILRCVPISNHLYFYWYRQILGQKVEFLVSFYNNEISEKSEIFDDQFSVERPDGSNFTLKIRSTKLEDSAMYFCASSEGLPNIQYFGAGTRLSVL.

Only one count was recorded for this clone. The CDR3 loop is CASSLGLFTDTQYF. CDR3 DNA sequence: TGTGCCAGCAGCTTGGGACTATTCACAGATACGCAGTATTTT. The genes are TRBV5-4 and TRBJ2-3, with a tentative D call TRBD2 (5 bases). Germline loops: CDR1 SGHNT, CDR2 YYREEE (reference sequence). This CDR3 comprises 14 residues. Trimming took 0 bases from V and 2 from J, leaving 7 bases between them.

This clone was observed a handful of times. This chain uses TRBV11-1 with TRBJ2-3, with 7 nucleotides matching TRBD1. The CDR3 has 14 residues. In germline, CDR1 is SGHAT, CDR2 FQDESV (reference sequence). V was clipped by 5 bases and J by 4 bases; unmatched bases: 6. CDR3 in DNA: TGTGCCAGCAGCGGACAGGATGTAGCAGATACGCAGTATTTT. This codes for CASSGQDVADTQYF. Together with reference TRBV11-1 and TRBJ2-3, the CDR3 gives the full variable domain: EAEVAQSPRYKITEKSQAVAFWCDPISGHATLYWYRQILGQGPELLVQFQDESVVDDSQLPKDRFSAERLKGVDSTLKIQPAELGDSAMYLCASSGQDVADTQYFGPGTRLTVL.

The chain uses TRBV27 and TRBJ1-1, with D possibly TRBD1 on 5 matching bases. The CDR3 loop spans 14 amino acids. Germline V gives CDR1 MNHEY, CDR2 SMNVEV (reference sequence). The ends were cut back, 6 bases at V and 2 bases at J, with 13 bases in the middle. The CDR3 sequence: CASRYQGPNTEAFF. The DNA of the CDR3 is TGTGCCAGCAGGTACCAGGGCCCCAACACTGAAGCTTTCTTT.

This clone was detected a few times. The CDR3 protein is CSVEAGRGYGYTF. CDR3 sequence (DNA): TGCAGCGTTGAAGCGGGGCGTGGTTATGGCTACACCTTC. The gene calls are TRBV29-1 and TRBJ1-2; the D gene is possibly TRBD1 (5 bases). The CDR3 loop spans 13 amino acids. CDR1 is SQVTM, CDR2 ANQGSEA, per germline. V gave up 1 base and J gave up 5 bases, with 11 bases separating them.

The J gene is TRBJ2-1, the V gene TRBV29-1; 10 bases fit TRBD2. V gave up 8 bases and J gave up 8 bases; unmatched junction bases: 9. In germline, CDR1 is SQVTM, CDR2 ANQGSEA. The CDR3 runs to 13 residues. The CDR3 nucleotides read TGCAGCACCCCGGGACTAGCGTTCGATGAGCAGTTCTTC. Protein: CSTPGLAFDEQFF.

This clone was seen more than once but under ten times. This specimen includes other DNA sequences encoding the same CDR3. This sequence joins TRBV7-2 and TRBJ2-7; D is possibly TRBD1 (6 bases). CDR1 is SGHTA and CDR2 is FQGNSA in the germline V gene. Trimming removed 5 bases from V and 1 base from J, with 9 bases in between. CDR3 length: 13 residues. The CDR3 loop reads CASSRTGSYEQYF. CDR3 sequence (DNA): TGTGCCAGCAGCCGCACAGGGTCCTACGAGCAGTACTTC.

This clone came up a few times. The chain combines TRBV29-1 with TRBJ2-3; 7 bases fit TRBD2. Losses at the gene ends were 5 bases for V and 0 bases for J; bases not matched to a gene: 5. Germline CDR1 SQVTM, CDR2 ANQGSEA. The length of the CDR3 is 14 residues. CDR3 protein: CSVRPSGSTDTQYF. The DNA for the CDR3 is TGCAGCGTTAGACCTAGCGGTAGCACAGATACGCAGTATTTT.

This chain uses TRBV7-3 with TRBJ2-1, with TRBD2 matching 8 bases. Losses at the gene ends were 0 bases for V and 1 base for J; bases not matched to a gene: 23. The CDR3 is made up of 23 amino acids. The germline V gene has CDR1 SGHTA and CDR2 FQGTGA. CDR3 region: CASSLTPGLVNFGHGGSYNEQFF. Written as DNA, the CDR3 is TGTGCCAGCAGCTTAACGCCGGGACTAGTCAACTTTGGCCATGGCGGGTCCTACAATGAGCAGTTCTTC.

The chain's CDR3 is CASSDGGWTEAFF. The CDR3 bases are TGTGCCAGCAGCGACGGTGGTTGGACTGAAGCTTTCTTT. This chain joins TRBV7-9 and TRBJ1-1; D is unclear. The CDR3 has 13 amino acids. Trimming shortened V by 5 bases and J by 5 bases, and 12 bases separated the two germline ends. Germline CDR1 is SEHNR and CDR2 is FQNEAQ (reference sequence).

The chain employs TRBV19 and TRBJ1-5, with TRBD1 as a possible D gene (6 bases). The CDR3 length is 14 residues. CDR1 is LNHDA, CDR2 SQIVND, per germline (reference sequence). V was pared by 10 bases and J by 9 bases, with 22 bases between. The CDR3 spells CATAGGGGEAPQHF. The DNA for the CDR3 is TGTGCCACGGCCGGAGGGGGGGGCGAGGCGCCCCAGCATTTT.

This clone was found many times. V usage is TRBV4-1 and J usage is TRBJ2-6; D is ambiguous. V lost 0 bases, J lost 3 bases, and 9 bases lay in between. The germline V gene encodes CDR1 MGHRA and CDR2 YSYEKL. CDR3 length: 16 amino acids. In DNA form, the CDR3 reads TGCGCCAGCAGCCAAGATGAGAGGCGTGGGGCCAACGTCCTGACTTTC. Translation: CASSQDERRGANVLTF.

This clone was observed a handful of times. The genes are TRBV6-5 and TRBJ2-5, with TRBD2 as a possible D gene (6 bases). V was clipped by 8 bases and J by 5 bases, with 6 bases between them. This CDR3 spans 10 amino acids. The germline V gene encodes CDR1 MNHEY and CDR2 SVGAGI. The CDR3 here is CASGGETQYF. The CDR3 nucleotides read TGTGCCAGCGGGGGGGAGACCCAGTACTTC.

This chain joins TRBV29-1 and TRBJ2-7; 9 bases map to TRBD2. Germline assignment: CDR1 SQVTM and CDR2 ANQGSEA. The CDR3 has 15 amino acids. The ends lost 3 bases at V and 1 base at J; junction bases unmatched: 7. CDR3 sequence: CSVDGPAGGSYEQYF. The CDR3 DNA follows: TGCAGCGTTGATGGGCCAGCGGGAGGATCCTACGAGCAGTACTTC.

The chain employs TRBV7-6 and TRBJ2-5; D is unresolved. Germline CDR1 SGHVS, CDR2 FNYEAQ. The V end was cut by 4 bases, the J end by 4 bases, with 7 bases between. The CDR3 runs to 12 residues. The CDR3 sequence is CASSSHRETQYF. The CDR3 DNA reads TGTGCCAGCAGCTCCCATCGAGAGACCCAGTACTTC.

The chain has TRBV5-6 and TRBJ1-2; possible D gene TRBD1, 5 bases. From germline, CDR1 is SGHDT and CDR2 YYEEEE. V lost 9 bases, J lost 2 bases, and 11 bases lay in between. The CDR3 covers 12 residues. The CDR3: CATQGVNYGYTF. The CDR3 DNA follows: TGTGCCACCCAAGGGGTGAACTATGGCTACACCTTC.

This clone turned up a few times. This sequence joins TRBV18 and TRBJ2-3; tentative D call: TRBD2 (5 bases). V lost 3 bases and J 3 bases, leaving 13 bases between the germline ends. The V gene's germline CDR1 is KGHSH and CDR2 LQKENI. This CDR3 is built from 15 residues. CDR3 nucleotide sequence: TGTGCCAGCTCACCGCGAGGGCTAGCAACAGATACGCAGTATTTT. It specifies CASSPRGLATDTQYF.

The V call is TRBV4-1, the J call TRBJ2-7; 12 nucleotides match TRBD2. This CDR3 contains 15 residues. Germline V CDR1 and CDR2: MGHRA, YSYEKL. J gave up 1 base and V 4 bases, and 2 bases lay outside the gene matches. The CDR3 loop is CASSPTSGGSYEQYF. CDR3 in DNA: TGCGCCAGCAGCCCGACTAGCGGGGGTTCCTACGAGCAGTACTTC.

The sample holds a few counts of this clone. V and J are TRBV19 and TRBJ2-1, with TRBD2 identical over 8 bases. After removal of 7 bases from V and 0 bases from J, the junction contained 5 bases not matched to a gene. This CDR3 has 15 amino acids. Germline V CDR1 and CDR2: LNHDA, SQIVND (reference sequence). CDR3 protein: CASKISGSSYNEQFF. As DNA, the CDR3 is TGTGCCAGTAAAATAAGCGGGAGCTCCTACAATGAGCAGTTCTTC.

The chain is built from TRBV30 and TRBJ1-6; D may be TRBD1 (5 bases). The CDR3 sequence is 16 residues long. Trimming stripped 1 base from V and 14 bases from J, with 24 bases between. Germline loops: CDR1 GTSNPN, CDR2 SVGIG (reference sequence). In DNA, the CDR3 is TGTGCCTGGAGTGGAACAGGACTGGGCGGCGGAGGGGCCCTCCACTTT. This codes for CAWSGTGLGGGGALHF.